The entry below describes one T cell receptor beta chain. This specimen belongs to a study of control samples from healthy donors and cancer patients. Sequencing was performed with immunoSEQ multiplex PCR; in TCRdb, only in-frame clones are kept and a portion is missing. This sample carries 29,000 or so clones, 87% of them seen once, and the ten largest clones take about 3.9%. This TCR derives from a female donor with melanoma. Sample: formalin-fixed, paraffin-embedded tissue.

The CDR3 here is CASSPRSGPLGEQYF. The CDR3 DNA reads TGTGCCAGCAGTCCGAGGTCGGGACCTCTTGGAGAGCAGTACTTC. The chain has TRBV25-1 and TRBJ2-7; the D call may be TRBD1 or TRBD2 (5 bases each). Between the trimmed V and J ends, which lost 5 bases and 7 bases, there was a span of 21 bases. The CDR3 totals 15 residues. Germline CDR1 is MGHDK and CDR2 is SYGVNS.